This TCR beta chain was captured in a study of OX40 agonist ivuxolimab in advanced cancers. Study-level information: The patients got ivuxolimab, which is an agonistic anti-OX40 (CD134) antibody. Dose-escalation patients had hepatocellular carcinoma, melanoma, renal cell or head and neck cancer. Ivuxolimab doses were 0.01, 0.1, 0.3, 1.5, 3 or 10 mg/kg every 2 weeks.

Libraries were prepared by immunoSEQ multiplex PCR; TCRdb keeps only in-frame clonotypes and omits some of them. The repertoire holds more than 60,000 clones, with more than 65% as singletons. The germline V gene has CDR1 DFQATT and CDR2 SNEGSKA (reference sequence). The germline V and J ends were trimmed by 6 bases and 3 bases, with 7 bases remaining between them. The CDR3 length is 11 residues. The table lists this clone with a count of one. The source of this sequence is an adult with an advanced solid tumor such as melanoma, head and neck, liver or kidney cancer. The V gene is TRBV20-1, the J gene TRBJ2-3; no firm D call. This specimen consisted of CD4+ or CD8+ T cells sorted from blood, obtained in a trial of the OX40 agonist ivuxolimab. The CDR3 reads CSALLTDTQYF. The CDR3 DNA reads as TGCAGTGCCCTCTTAACAGATACGCAGTATTTT.